These T cell receptor beta chains were read from a single sample in a study of blood T cell repertoires in COVID-19. Profiling relied on immunoSEQ multiplex PCR, and the TCRdb table lists in-frame clones only, not all of them. Of tens of thousands of clones listed, under 85% are singletons. Specimen: peripheral blood. The source of these receptors is a woman of 80 years or more with acute or convalescent COVID-19. CDR3s include the opening cysteine and the closing phenylalanine or tryptophan. The D gene is left open where the match is weak. Rows may omit the clone size; those that give it use once, few, many or a size class.

V	J	size	D	length	DNA	CDR3
TRBV27	TRBJ1-2	-	-	14	TGTGCCAGCAGGGCAGACGGACAGAACTATGGCTACACCTTC	CASRADGQNYGYTF
TRBV6-6	TRBJ1-3	-	-	12	TGTGCCAGCAGTCGGACTGCCTCTCCCATATATTTT	CASSRTASPIYF
TRBV28	TRBJ2-7	-	TRBD2	18	TGTGCCAGCAGGGGGGTAAGGACTGGGAAAACTAGCGCCAACGAGCAGTACTTC	CASRGVRTGKTSANEQYF
TRBV6-2/TRBV6-3	TRBJ2-3	once	TRBD2	15	TGTGCCAGCAGTTACCCCTCAGCGGGGGTAGATACGCAGTATTTT	CASSYPSAGVDTQYF
TRBV24-1	TRBJ1-5	-	-	13	TGTGCCACCAGTGGCCAGAGCAATCAGCCCCAGCATTTT	CATSGQSNQPQHF
TRBV24-1	TRBJ2-3	once	TRBD2	15	TGTGCCACCCAGGGGACTAGCACTAGCACAGATACGCAGTATTTT	CATQGTSTSTDTQYF
TRBV6-1	TRBJ1-1	once	-	12	TGTGCCAGCAGTGAAGGATACGGGGGAGCTTTCTTT	CASSEGYGGAFF
TRBV11-2	TRBJ2-3	-	TRBD2	15	TGTGCCAGCAGCTTAGTCCCCAGCGGGGGAGATACGCAGTATTTT	CASSLVPSGGDTQYF
TRBV19	TRBJ1-4	-	-	14	TGTGCCAGTAGTACGGACAGCGGTAGAGAAAAACTGTTTTTT	CASSTDSGREKLFF
TRBV11-3	TRBJ2-7	-	TRBD2	15	TGTGCCAGCAGCCTCTTCTCGGGGGGGGCCTACGAGCAGTACTTC	CASSLFSGGAYEQYF
TRBV6-2/TRBV6-3	TRBJ2-1	-	-	13	TGTGCCAGCAGTTACGCGGGCTACAATGAGCAGTTCTTC	CASSYAGYNEQFF
TRBV7-9	TRBJ2-7	few	-	12	TGTGCCAGCAGCTCCGTCTCCTACGAGCAGTACTTC	CASSSVSYEQYF
TRBV18	TRBJ2-7	-	-	13	TGTGCCAGCTCACCACCGAGCTCCTACGAGCAGTACTTC	CASSPPSSYEQYF
TRBV11-3	TRBJ2-5	-	-	13	TGTGCCAGCAAGAAGGACTACCAAGAGACCCAGTACTTC	CASKKDYQETQYF
TRBV5-1	TRBJ2-3	-	-	12	TGCGCCAGCAGCTTGGAGCGTTCTACGCAGTATTTT	CASSLERSTQYF
TRBV4-1	TRBJ2-2	many	TRBD2	16	TGCGCCAGCAGCCAAAGGTCTAGCGGGGACACCGGGGAGCTGTTTTTT	CASSQRSSGDTGELFF
TRBV28	TRBJ1-2	-	-	13	TGTGCCAGCAGTACAGGTTTAAACTATGGCTACACCTTC	CASSTGLNYGYTF
TRBV6-6	TRBJ2-3	-	-	16	TGTGCCAGCAGTTACGTCGGGAGTCCTAGCACAGATACGCAGTATTTT	CASSYVGSPSTDTQYF
TRBV4-2	TRBJ2-5	-	-	13	TGTGCCAGCAGCCAAGCCCGCGAGGAGACCCAGTACTTC	CASSQAREETQYF
TRBV10-3	TRBJ1-5	once	TRBD1	15	TGTGCCATCAGTGAAGGGACAGGGCGCAATCAGCCCCAGCATTTT	CAISEGTGRNQPQHF
TRBV6-1	TRBJ1-6	-	TRBD1	17	TGTGCCAGCAGTGACCGTTCTTCCGGGACAGCAAATTCACCCCTCCACTTT	CASSDRSSGTANSPLHF
TRBV11-3	TRBJ2-2	-	TRBD2	16	TGTGCCAGTGGACTAGCGGGAGGGCTGGACACCGGGGAGCTGTTTTTT	CASGLAGGLDTGELFF
TRBV28	TRBJ2-1	-	-	12	TGTGCCAGCACCCCCGGGTTTCGGGAGCAGTTCTTC	CASTPGFREQFF
TRBV6-6	TRBJ2-1	-	TRBD1	16	TGTGCCAGCAGCCGCGGGGGGACAGGGGCGTACAATGAGCAGTTCTTC	CASSRGGTGAYNEQFF
TRBV19	TRBJ2-4	-	-	14	TGTGCCAGTAGTATGGACTTAGCCAAAAACATTCAGTACTTC	CASSMDLAKNIQYF
TRBV29-1	TRBJ1-2	-	TRBD1	15	TGCAGCGTTGAAGCCGCTGGGACAGGGGGAGCTGGCTACACCTTC	CSVEAAGTGGAGYTF
TRBV7-2	TRBJ2-1	-	-	13	TGTGCCAGCAGCGTACAGGGTCTGGGTGAGCAGTTCTTC	CASSVQGLGEQFF
TRBV2	TRBJ2-1	-	TRBD2	15	TGTGCCAGCACGGTAGCGGGAGTGTCCTACAATGAGCAGTTCTTC	CASTVAGVSYNEQFF
TRBV5-4	TRBJ2-1	-	-	13	TGTGCCAGCAGCTTAGTACAGGACAATGAGCAGTTCTTC	CASSLVQDNEQFF
TRBV18	TRBJ2-2	-	-	17	TGTGCCAGCTCACCATTTTCCGTGCAGGGTGGCACCGGGGAGCTGTTTTTT	CASSPFSVQGGTGELFF
TRBV6-4	TRBJ2-6	-	-	14	TGTGCCAGCACCCCTTTCTCTGGGGCCAACGTCCTGACTTTC	CASTPFSGANVLTF
TRBV5-1	TRBJ2-4	-	-	14	TGCGCCAGCAAGGAGCGACTAGCCAAAAACATTCAGTACTTC	CASKERLAKNIQYF
TRBV3-1/TRBV3-2	TRBJ1-3	-	TRBD1	14	TGTGCCAGCAGGCTACAGGGGTCTGGAAACACCATATATTTT	CASRLQGSGNTIYF
TRBV28	TRBJ2-1	once	-	15	TGTGCCAGCAGTTTGGCTAGCGACTCCTACAATGAGCAGTTCTTC	CASSLASDSYNEQFF
TRBV4-1	TRBJ2-1	-	TRBD2	18	TGCGCCAGCAGCCATCTCGCCGGGACTAGCGGGAGGGGCGATGAGCAGTTCTTC	CASSHLAGTSGRGDEQFF
TRBV18	TRBJ1-5	-	-	16	TGTGCCAGCTCATCCCGAGGGGGGGCGGTCAATCAGCCCCAGCATTTT	CASSSRGGAVNQPQHF
TRBV2	TRBJ2-3	-	-	14	TGTGCCAGCAGTGAAGCGCTAAGCTTTGGTACGCAGTATTTT	CASSEALSFGTQYF
TRBV7-2	TRBJ1-5	-	-	14	TGTGCCAGCAGCTTAGGGCAGGTCCTTCAGCCCCAGCATTTT	CASSLGQVLQPQHF
TRBV6-5	TRBJ1-2	-	TRBD1	15	TGTGCCAGCAGTTACTCGGGACAGGGAATCTATGGCTACACCTTC	CASSYSGQGIYGYTF
TRBV12-3/TRBV12-4	TRBJ1-6	few	TRBD1	13	TGTGCCAGCAGTAGAGGACAGGGTTCACCCCTCCACTTT	CASSRGQGSPLHF
TRBV30	TRBJ1-3	few	-	13	TGTGCCTGGAGTGTACCGGGTGGAAACACCATATATTTT	CAWSVPGGNTIYF
TRBV5-1	TRBJ2-2	few	TRBD1	16	TGCGCCAGCAGCACAACCAGGGGGCGCATCACCGGGGAGCTGTTTTTT	CASSTTRGRITGELFF
TRBV9	TRBJ1-3	-	TRBD1	16	TGTGCCAGCAGCGTAGAGGGACAGGGGGCTGGAAACACCATATATTTT	CASSVEGQGAGNTIYF
TRBV4-3	TRBJ2-1	few	-	17	TGCGCCAGCAGCCAAGATCTAACGGCAGGTGAACTCAATGAGCAGTTCTTC	CASSQDLTAGELNEQFF